Listed below are T cell receptor beta chains from one sample, sequenced in a study of T cell responses to AZD1222 COVID-19 vaccine. Assay: immunoSEQ multiplex PCR; the TCRdb copy retains only in-frame clones and omits some. The repertoire holds about 120,000 clones, with over 75% as singletons. Specimen: peripheral blood, collected on day 0 of AZD1222 vaccination. The receptors here all came from an adult in good health. CDR3s include the opening cysteine and the closing phenylalanine or tryptophan. The order of the fields is D gene, V gene, J gene, clone size, CDR3 protein, CDR3 DNA. The D gene is left open where the match is weak. Rows give clone size only sometimes, using once, few, many, or a class for an expanded clone.

>TRBD2|TRBV2|TRBJ2-7|NA
CASDGLAGALSSYEQYF
TGTGCCAGTGACGGACTAGCGGGAGCTCTGAGCTCCTACGAGCAGTACTTC
>NA|TRBV20-1|TRBJ2-7|once
CSARGFEEQYF
TGCAGTGCTAGGGGCTTCGAGGAGCAGTACTTC
>NA|TRBV27|TRBJ1-2|NA
CASSSQGLGYGYTF
TGTGCCAGCAGTTCACAGGGTTTGGGCTATGGCTACACCTTC
>NA|TRBV18|TRBJ2-1|NA
CASSTGTGVDEQFF
TGTGCCAGCTCAACGGGTACCGGGGTCGATGAGCAGTTCTTC
>NA|TRBV3-1/TRBV3-2|TRBJ2-5|NA
CASSRGTTQETQYF
TGTGCCAGCAGCCGCGGGACAACCCAAGAGACCCAGTACTTC
>TRBD1|TRBV28|TRBJ1-5|NA
CASNRQGNQPQHF
TGTGCCAGCAACCGACAGGGAAATCAGCCCCAGCATTTT
>NA|TRBV5-4|TRBJ2-1|NA
CASSQLPMNEQFF
TGTGCCAGCAGCCAACTCCCGATGAATGAGCAGTTCTTC
>TRBD1|TRBV6-5|TRBJ1-1|once
CASSRQGFTEAFF
TGTGCCAGCAGCCGACAGGGGTTCACTGAAGCTTTCTTT
>NA|TRBV7-7|TRBJ2-5|NA
CASSFGGSLFQETQYF
TGTGCTAGCAGCTTTGGTGGCAGCCTATTCCAAGAGACCCAGTACTTC
>NA|TRBV3-1/TRBV3-2|TRBJ1-2|NA
CASSHRATDGYTF
TGTGCCAGCAGCCACCGGGCTACCGATGGCTACACCTTC
>NA|TRBV6-6|TRBJ1-1|NA
CASSYDSNTEAFF
TGTGCCAGCAGTTACGATTCTAACACTGAAGCTTTCTTT
>TRBD2|TRBV7-6|TRBJ2-3|NA
CASSLRQRGPDDTQYF
TGTGCCAGCAGCTTACGGCAGCGGGGTCCGGACGATACGCAGTATTTT
>TRBD1|TRBV27|TRBJ1-3|NA
CASSRDRAGNTIYF
TGTGCCAGCAGTAGGGACAGGGCTGGAAACACCATATATTTT
>NA|TRBV9|TRBJ2-3|NA
CASSGGGTDTQYF
TGTGCCAGCTCAGGTGGGGGCACAGATACGCAGTATTTT
>TRBD2|TRBV5-6|TRBJ2-5|NA
CASSLSGRASETQYF
TGTGCCAGCAGCTTAAGCGGGAGGGCCTCCGAGACCCAGTACTTC
>NA|TRBV9|TRBJ1-3|NA
CASSVDGSSGNTIYF
TGTGCCAGCAGCGTAGATGGGAGCTCTGGAAACACCATATATTTT
>TRBD2|TRBV2|TRBJ2-6|NA
CASSEEPSGISILAGANVLTF
TGTGCCAGCAGTGAAGAGCCTAGCGGGATTAGCATACTGGCTGGGGCCAACGTCCTGACTTTC
>TRBD1|TRBV12-3/TRBV12-4|TRBJ1-6|few
CASTGTGGSPLHF
TGTGCCAGCACCGGGACAGGGGGTTCACCCCTCCACTTT
>NA|TRBV5-1|TRBJ2-5|NA
CASSLATGSRQETQYF
TGCGCCAGCAGCTTGGCCACAGGGTCCCGACAAGAGACCCAGTACTTC
>NA|TRBV19|TRBJ2-7|NA
CASSTRTVGSSYEQYF
TGTGCCAGTAGTACGAGGACGGTGGGAAGCTCCTACGAGCAGTACTTC
>NA|TRBV4-3|TRBJ1-4|NA
CASSQELGGPTNEKLFF
TGCGCCAGCAGCCAAGAACTCGGGGGGCCTACTAATGAAAAACTGTTTTTT
>NA|TRBV28|TRBJ2-7|NA
CASSSVLNEQYF
TGTGCCAGCAGTTCTGTTCTGAACGAGCAGTACTTC
>NA|TRBV28|TRBJ2-2|NA
CASTLRATGARNTGELFF
TGTGCCAGCACCCTAAGGGCTACCGGGGCCAGAAACACCGGGGAGCTGTTTTTT
>NA|TRBV28|TRBJ1-1|NA
CASSLSARGVARAFF
TGTGCCAGCAGTTTATCCGCTCGAGGAGTTGCAAGAGCTTTCTTT
>TRBD2|TRBV24-1|TRBJ2-1|NA
CATSDPSGRDPNEQFF
TGTGCCACCAGTGACCCCAGCGGGAGGGATCCCAATGAGCAGTTCTTC
>TRBD2|TRBV29-1|TRBJ2-3|NA
CSVEKTGGRTDTQYF
TGCAGCGTTGAAAAAACGGGAGGGAGGACAGATACGCAGTATTTT
>TRBD2|TRBV7-8|TRBJ2-1|once
CASSLGGIPYNEQFF
TGTGCCAGCAGCTTGGGAGGGATACCCTACAATGAGCAGTTCTTC
>TRBD1|TRBV23-1|TRBJ1-4|once
CASSQSRDVGQGVFANEKLFF
TGCGCCAGCAGTCAATCGAGAGACGTGGGACAGGGCGTTTTTGCTAATGAAAAACTGTTTTTT
>NA|TRBV2|TRBJ1-2|NA
CAGSWSEDYGYTF
TGTGCCGGGAGCTGGTCAGAGGACTATGGCTACACCTTC
>TRBD2|TRBV3-1/TRBV3-2|TRBJ2-7|NA
CASSQDPSGRGEQYF
TGTGCCAGCAGCCAAGACCCTAGCGGGAGGGGCGAGCAGTACTTC
>NA|TRBV5-1|TRBJ2-7|NA
CASSVDPVGSYEQYF
TGCGCCAGCAGCGTTGACCCGGTGGGGTCCTACGAGCAGTACTTC
>NA|TRBV11-2|TRBJ1-4|NA
CASSRREKLFF
TGTGCCAGCAGCCGTCGGGAAAAACTGTTTTTT
>NA|TRBV28|TRBJ1-6|NA
CASSLYNSPLHF
TGTGCCAGCAGTTTGTATAATTCACCCCTCCACTTT
>TRBD2|TRBV19|TRBJ2-2|few
CASTGREFRDTGELFF
TGTGCCAGTACGGGGCGGGAGTTCCGGGACACCGGGGAGCTGTTTTTT
>NA|TRBV30|TRBJ1-4|NA
CAWRAGTRYNEKLFF
TGTGCCTGGAGGGCAGGCACTCGCTATAATGAAAAACTGTTTTTT
>NA|TRBV2|TRBJ1-1|few
CASRTGTPNEAFF
TGTGCCAGCAGAACCGGGACACCAAATGAAGCTTTCTTT
>NA|TRBV11-2|TRBJ2-7|NA
CASSPPPREVSSYEQYF
TGTGCCAGCAGCCCACCCCCGAGGGAAGTCAGCTCCTACGAGCAGTACTTC
>NA|TRBV27|TRBJ1-6|NA
CASSEGYYNSPLHF
TGTGCCAGCAGTGAGGGTTACTATAATTCACCCCTCCACTTT
>NA|TRBV28|TRBJ1-6|NA
CASNRIGTVNSPLHF
TGTGCCAGCAACCGAATAGGGACGGTGAATTCACCCCTCCACTTT
>NA|TRBV30|TRBJ2-7|NA
CAWSVGLVEQYF
TGTGCCTGGAGTGTTGGACTCGTCGAGCAGTACTTC
>NA|TRBV2|TRBJ1-1|NA
CASKGLDEAFF
TGTGCCAGCAAAGGTCTGGATGAAGCTTTCTTT
>NA|TRBV21-1|TRBJ2-1|NA
CASSKGAGGINEQFF
TGTGCCAGCAGCAAAGGGGCGGGAGGAATCAATGAGCAGTTCTTC
>NA|TRBV5-6|TRBJ2-1|NA
CASSLNGGSYNEQFF
TGTGCCAGCAGCTTGAACGGAGGCTCCTACAATGAGCAGTTCTTC
>NA|TRBV27|TRBJ2-3|NA
CASSSGPITDTQYF
TGTGCCAGCAGTTCCGGACCCATCACAGATACGCAGTATTTT
>NA|TRBV19|TRBJ2-1|NA
CASSVQGPLDEQFF
TGTGCCAGTAGTGTACAGGGTCCGCTCGATGAGCAGTTCTTC
>NA|TRBV7-3|TRBJ2-7|NA
CASSWTPLDEQYF
TGTGCCAGCAGCTGGACCCCCTTGGACGAGCAGTACTTC
>NA|TRBV3-1/TRBV3-2|TRBJ2-5|NA
CASSPTLQGTQYF
TGTGCCAGCAGCCCAACCCTTCAGGGGACCCAGTACTTC
>NA|TRBV15|TRBJ2-7|NA
CATSVQGNEQYF
TGTGCCACCAGCGTTCAGGGAAACGAGCAGTACTTC
>NA|TRBV7-9|TRBJ1-2|NA
CASSFSGDAYGYTF
TGTGCCAGCAGCTTCTCGGGGGATGCCTATGGCTACACCTTC
>NA|TRBV9|TRBJ2-1|NA
CASSVTGEQFF
TGTGCCAGCAGCGTTACCGGCGAGCAGTTCTTC
>TRBD2|TRBV5-1|TRBJ2-5|NA
CASSSGTSGETQYF
TGCGCCAGCAGCTCCGGGACTAGCGGGGAGACCCAGTACTTC
>TRBD1|TRBV4-1|TRBJ1-3|few
CASSFARLQGDGNTIYF
TGCGCCAGCAGCTTCGCTAGACTTCAGGGGGACGGAAACACCATATATTTT
>TRBD2|TRBV6-2/TRBV6-3|TRBJ2-3|NA
CASSYEGRLAGLTDTQYF
TGTGCCAGCAGTTACGAGGGGCGACTAGCGGGACTCACAGATACGCAGTATTTT